Sequencing of this T cell receptor (beta chain) was carried out in a study of CD8+ T cells in alopecia areata. Study-wide background: Administration of oral tofacitinib to treated patients was at 5 to 10 mg twice daily.

RNA extraction was followed by reverse transcription into cDNA, which acted as the sequencing template. Libraries were prepared by immunoSEQ multiplex PCR; TCRdb keeps only in-frame clonotypes and omits some of them. The profile covers 120,000 or so clones, with more than 30% appearing a single time and about 3.1% taken by the ten largest. Findings of the study overall: Patients showed less clear TCR sequence sharing than mice, possibly partly because of HLA diversity. Affected lesional scalp, above all in alopecia totalis/universalis, was more clonal than normal scalp.

The table lists this clone with a few counts. Its matching antigen is unknown. This CDR3 has 12 amino acids. The V and J ends lost 6 bases and 3 bases respectively, with 10 bases between them. Germline CDR1 is SGHRS and CDR2 is YFSETQ. Both peripheral blood and punch biopsies of lesional scalp skin were obtained from patients who had alopecia areata. This sequence joins TRBV5-1 and TRBJ2-7; possible D gene TRBD1, 5 bases. Specimen: CD4+ T cells sorted from blood. This TCR derives from a human donor with alopecia areata. The CDR3, as DNA: TGCGCCAGCAACAGGAATGGCTACGAGCAGTACTTC. Its protein product is CASNRNGYEQYF.